Given below is one T cell receptor beta chain in context. This entry belongs to a study of TIL therapy for anti-PD-1-resistant metastatic lung cancer. At the level of the study: Median tumor PD-L1 proportion score was about 5.9%. Tumors carried a median roughly 1.6 non-synonymous mutations per megabase.

Sequencing used immunoSEQ v3. TCRdb's table, derived via immunoSEQ multiplex PCR, lists solely in-frame clones and lacks some. This table holds approximately 20,000 clones, about three quarters found once. Time point given: pre-treatment sample, taken before nivolumab and TIL therapy. Adults with stage 4 NSCLC were enrolled in a phase I trial. V was cut by 4 bases and J by 5 bases, with 11 bases left in between. The CDR3 covers 13 residues. CDR1 is SGHVS, CDR2 FQNEAQ, per germline. The source of this sequence is a person aged 25 to 80 with non-small cell lung cancer. This rearrangement joins TRBV7-8 to TRBJ1-2; D not resolved. Specimen: blood, collected at baseline. CDR3 bases: TGTGCCAGCAGCTCCTCTCCACTTTATGGCTACACCTTC. Protein: CASSSSPLYGYTF.